This T cell receptor beta chain was identified in a study of cytomegalovirus exposure and HLA in healthy donors. Whole-study results and caveats: Researchers left out some V segments, among them TRBV6-2 and TRBV6-3, as indistinguishable. Earlier findings revealed that most TCR beta V segments proved productive either about 87% or about 30% of the time. Later analysis demonstrated an association between a missense DCLRE1C variant and TCR beta V- and J-gene trimming.

As regards this clone: Its antigen is unknown.

PCR used 60 Vbeta primers and 13 Jbeta primers. Methods used by the authors: As a later analysis found, there were 80 million to 90 million unique TCR beta chains, of which about 10 million were shared. Produced via immunoSEQ multiplex PCR; TCRdb's table is partial and in-frame only. The V and J calls and clone size were taken over from that table, and D and trimming were inferred from the DNA. The data hold roughly 120,000 clones, with 70% to 85% observed a single time. Germline lookup yields CDR1 SQVTM and CDR2 ANQGSEA. The CDR3 totals 13 residues. V gave up 4 bases and J gave up 1 base; unmatched junction bases: 3.

The sequence was obtained from a woman aged 35 to 49 in good health and CMV-seropositive. What was sequenced was PBMCs. The chain couples TRBV29-1 to TRBJ2-7; 8 bases match TRBD2. CDR3 DNA: TGCAGCGTTGCTGGACTAGCTTCCTACGAGCAGTACTTC. Its translation is CSVAGLASYEQYF.